One and the same sample provided the 2 T cell receptor beta chains below, sequenced in a study of T cell changes during pregnancy in multiple sclerosis. Data came from immunoSEQ multiplex PCR; TCRdb stores just in-frame clones and leaves some out. This sample carries tens of thousands of clones, around 94% of them seen once, and the ten largest clones take 0.13% to 0.15%. Sequences were derived from CD4+ T cells from peripheral blood mononuclear cells, sampled after pregnancy. The source is a female donor with multiple sclerosis, enrolled in a pregnancy study.

The chain is built from TRBV5-8 and TRBJ2-7, with D possibly being TRBD2 (5 bases). V lost 1 base to trimming and J lost 6 bases, with 8 bases between them. The CDR3 consists of 12 residues. Germline V gene sequence: CDR1 SGHTS, CDR2 YDEGEE. The CDR3 here is CASSLLAAEQYF. The DNA for the CDR3 is TGTGCCAGCAGCTTGCTAGCAGCCGAGCAGTACTTC.

J is TRBJ1-1 and V is TRBV15; possible D gene TRBD1, 6 bases. CDR3 length equals 14 residues. Between the trimmed V and J ends, which lost 1 base and 10 bases, there was a span of 16 bases. CDR1 is LNHNV, CDR2 YYDKDF, per germline (reference sequence). CDR3 coding DNA: TGTGCCACCAGCAGAGTCAGGGGTGGTGCAGGAGCTTTCTTT. Translating it yields CATSRVRGGAGAFF.